These 9 T cell receptor beta chains came from one sample sequenced in a study of blood T cell repertoires in COVID-19. Some clones are missing from TCRdb's copy, which holds only in-frame ones; the method was immunoSEQ multiplex PCR. The sample lists a few hundred thousand clones; more than 70% were seen once. Specimen: peripheral blood. Receptor source: a woman in her fifties or sixties who had recovered from COVID-19.

Here the CDR3 DNA reads TGTGCCAGCAGCGTAGGACAGATCGGGCCATACGAGCAGTACTTC. This gives the protein CASSVGQIGPYEQYF. The chain combines TRBV9 with TRBJ2-7, with a weak D call TRBD1 (5 bases). Looked up from germline, CDR1 is SGDLS and CDR2 is YYNGEE. The V and J ends lost 0 bases and 4 bases respectively, with 14 bases between them. CDR3 length: 15 residues.

The J gene is TRBJ2-7, the V gene TRBV5-6, with D possibly matching TRBD1 (5 bases). There are 14 residues in the CDR3. V was clipped by 0 bases and J by 5 bases, with 12 bases between them. The germline CDR1 and CDR2 sequences are SGHDT and YYEEEE. In DNA form, the CDR3 reads TGTGCCAGCAGCTTGGGGGGCCTAATGGACGAGCAGTACTTC. Translating it yields CASSLGGLMDEQYF.

J is TRBJ1-2 and V is TRBV25-1; D not resolved. V was cut by 8 bases and J by 0 bases, with 10 bases left in between. The germline CDR1 and CDR2 sequences are MGHDK and SYGVNS. The CDR3 totals 13 residues. CDR3 residues: CASEEPSNYGYTF. CDR3 in DNA: TGTGCCAGCGAGGAACCGTCTAACTATGGCTACACCTTC.

The CDR3 protein is CAISERTSGASTDTQYF. In DNA form, the CDR3 reads TGTGCCATCAGTGAGCGGACTAGCGGGGCTAGCACAGATACGCAGTATTTT. The genes are TRBV10-3 and TRBJ2-3, with 12 bases matching TRBD2. The germline CDR1 and CDR2 sequences are ENHRY and SYGVKD. The V gene end was trimmed by 2 bases and the J gene end by 0 bases; junction bases not matched to a gene: 3. This CDR3 region has 17 residues.

This clone was found once. The rearrangement links TRBV5-4 to TRBJ2-6; D is uncertain. Trimming left V 0 bases short and J 0 bases short, with 4 bases between. This CDR3 contains 15 residues. Per germline, CDR1 SGHNT and CDR2 YYREEE (reference sequence). CDR3 protein: CASSLDISGANVLTF. CDR3 coding DNA: TGTGCCAGCAGCTTGGACATCTCTGGGGCCAACGTCCTGACTTTC.

The chain links TRBV9 to TRBJ2-1, with 12 bases lining up with TRBD2. CDR3 size: 16 residues. Germline V gives CDR1 SGDLS, CDR2 YYNGEE. V lost 4 bases and J lost 5; bases outside the gene matches: 7. CDR3 protein: CASSPRLAGANNEQFF. For the CDR3, the DNA is TGTGCCAGCAGCCCAAGACTAGCGGGGGCCAACAATGAGCAGTTCTTC.

The V call is TRBV4-3, the J call TRBJ1-2; no firm D call. Per germline, CDR1 LGHNA and CDR2 YSLEER. The CDR3 spans 13 residues. V lost 0 bases, J lost 7 bases, and 9 bases lay in between. The CDR3 reads CASSQESGTGYTF. CDR3 in DNA: TGCGCCAGCAGCCAAGAAAGCGGAACTGGCTACACCTTC.

CDR3 region: CASSLEFGTSRAEQFF. As DNA, the CDR3 is TGTGCCAGCAGCTTGGAATTCGGGACTAGCAGGGCTGAGCAGTTCTTC. The chain carries TRBV5-6 and TRBJ2-1; the match to TRBD2 covers 9 bases. The CDR3 runs to 16 residues. The V gene's germline CDR1 is SGHDT and CDR2 YYEEEE. Germline trimming cut 0 bases from V and 9 bases from J; bases unmatched to any gene: 10.

The sample holds one count of this clone. The V and J genes are TRBV12-3 or TRBV12-4 and TRBJ1-5, with no clear D. V lost 6 bases to trimming and J lost 4 bases, with 10 bases between them. The CDR3 runs to 13 residues. CDR3 nucleotides: TGTGCCAGCAGCTCGGGGTGGAATCAGCCCCAGCATTTT. Translating gives CASSSGWNQPQHF.